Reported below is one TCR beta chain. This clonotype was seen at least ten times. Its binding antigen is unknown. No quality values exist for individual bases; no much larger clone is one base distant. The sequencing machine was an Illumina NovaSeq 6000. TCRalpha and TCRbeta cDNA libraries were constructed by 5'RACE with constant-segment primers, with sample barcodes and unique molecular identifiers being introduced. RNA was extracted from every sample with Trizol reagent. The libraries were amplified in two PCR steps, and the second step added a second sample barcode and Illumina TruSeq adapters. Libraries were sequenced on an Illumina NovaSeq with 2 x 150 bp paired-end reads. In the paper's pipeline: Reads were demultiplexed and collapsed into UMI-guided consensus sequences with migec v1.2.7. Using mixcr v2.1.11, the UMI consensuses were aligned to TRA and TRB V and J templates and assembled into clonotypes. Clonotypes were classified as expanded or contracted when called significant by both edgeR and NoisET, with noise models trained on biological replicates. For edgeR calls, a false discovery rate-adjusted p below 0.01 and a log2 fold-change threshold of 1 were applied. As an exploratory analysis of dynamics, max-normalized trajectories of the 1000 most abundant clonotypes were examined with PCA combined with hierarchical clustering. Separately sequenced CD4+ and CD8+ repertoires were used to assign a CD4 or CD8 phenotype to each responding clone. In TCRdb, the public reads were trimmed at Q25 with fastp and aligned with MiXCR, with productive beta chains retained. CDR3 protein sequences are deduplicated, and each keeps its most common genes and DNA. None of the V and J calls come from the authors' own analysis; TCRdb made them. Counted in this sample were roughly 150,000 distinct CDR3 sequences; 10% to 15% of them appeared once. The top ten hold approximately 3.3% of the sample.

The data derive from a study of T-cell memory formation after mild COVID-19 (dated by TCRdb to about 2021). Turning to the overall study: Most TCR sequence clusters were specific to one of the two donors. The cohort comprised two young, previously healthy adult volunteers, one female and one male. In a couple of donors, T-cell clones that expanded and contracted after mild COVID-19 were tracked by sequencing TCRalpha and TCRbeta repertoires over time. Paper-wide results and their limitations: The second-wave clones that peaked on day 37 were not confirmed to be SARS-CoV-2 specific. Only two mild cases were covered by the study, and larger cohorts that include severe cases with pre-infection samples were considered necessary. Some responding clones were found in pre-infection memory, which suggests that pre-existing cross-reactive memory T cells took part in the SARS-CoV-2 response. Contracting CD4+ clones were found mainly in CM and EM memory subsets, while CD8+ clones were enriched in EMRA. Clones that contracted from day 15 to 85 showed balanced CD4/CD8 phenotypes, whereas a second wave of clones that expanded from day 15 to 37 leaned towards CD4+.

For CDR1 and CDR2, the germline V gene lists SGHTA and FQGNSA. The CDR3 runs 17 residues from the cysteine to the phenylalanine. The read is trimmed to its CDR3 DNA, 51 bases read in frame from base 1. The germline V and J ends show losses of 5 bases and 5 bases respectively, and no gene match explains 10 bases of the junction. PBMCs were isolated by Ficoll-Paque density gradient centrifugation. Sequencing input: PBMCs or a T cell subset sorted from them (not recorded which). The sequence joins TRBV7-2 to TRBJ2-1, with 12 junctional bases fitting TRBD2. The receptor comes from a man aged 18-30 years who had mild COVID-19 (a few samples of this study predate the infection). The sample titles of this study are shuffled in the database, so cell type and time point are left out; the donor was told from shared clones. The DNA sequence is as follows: TGTGCCAGCAGCCCCAGGCTCACTAGCGGGGGGAACAATGAGCAGTTCTTC. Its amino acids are CASSPRLTSGGNNEQFF.